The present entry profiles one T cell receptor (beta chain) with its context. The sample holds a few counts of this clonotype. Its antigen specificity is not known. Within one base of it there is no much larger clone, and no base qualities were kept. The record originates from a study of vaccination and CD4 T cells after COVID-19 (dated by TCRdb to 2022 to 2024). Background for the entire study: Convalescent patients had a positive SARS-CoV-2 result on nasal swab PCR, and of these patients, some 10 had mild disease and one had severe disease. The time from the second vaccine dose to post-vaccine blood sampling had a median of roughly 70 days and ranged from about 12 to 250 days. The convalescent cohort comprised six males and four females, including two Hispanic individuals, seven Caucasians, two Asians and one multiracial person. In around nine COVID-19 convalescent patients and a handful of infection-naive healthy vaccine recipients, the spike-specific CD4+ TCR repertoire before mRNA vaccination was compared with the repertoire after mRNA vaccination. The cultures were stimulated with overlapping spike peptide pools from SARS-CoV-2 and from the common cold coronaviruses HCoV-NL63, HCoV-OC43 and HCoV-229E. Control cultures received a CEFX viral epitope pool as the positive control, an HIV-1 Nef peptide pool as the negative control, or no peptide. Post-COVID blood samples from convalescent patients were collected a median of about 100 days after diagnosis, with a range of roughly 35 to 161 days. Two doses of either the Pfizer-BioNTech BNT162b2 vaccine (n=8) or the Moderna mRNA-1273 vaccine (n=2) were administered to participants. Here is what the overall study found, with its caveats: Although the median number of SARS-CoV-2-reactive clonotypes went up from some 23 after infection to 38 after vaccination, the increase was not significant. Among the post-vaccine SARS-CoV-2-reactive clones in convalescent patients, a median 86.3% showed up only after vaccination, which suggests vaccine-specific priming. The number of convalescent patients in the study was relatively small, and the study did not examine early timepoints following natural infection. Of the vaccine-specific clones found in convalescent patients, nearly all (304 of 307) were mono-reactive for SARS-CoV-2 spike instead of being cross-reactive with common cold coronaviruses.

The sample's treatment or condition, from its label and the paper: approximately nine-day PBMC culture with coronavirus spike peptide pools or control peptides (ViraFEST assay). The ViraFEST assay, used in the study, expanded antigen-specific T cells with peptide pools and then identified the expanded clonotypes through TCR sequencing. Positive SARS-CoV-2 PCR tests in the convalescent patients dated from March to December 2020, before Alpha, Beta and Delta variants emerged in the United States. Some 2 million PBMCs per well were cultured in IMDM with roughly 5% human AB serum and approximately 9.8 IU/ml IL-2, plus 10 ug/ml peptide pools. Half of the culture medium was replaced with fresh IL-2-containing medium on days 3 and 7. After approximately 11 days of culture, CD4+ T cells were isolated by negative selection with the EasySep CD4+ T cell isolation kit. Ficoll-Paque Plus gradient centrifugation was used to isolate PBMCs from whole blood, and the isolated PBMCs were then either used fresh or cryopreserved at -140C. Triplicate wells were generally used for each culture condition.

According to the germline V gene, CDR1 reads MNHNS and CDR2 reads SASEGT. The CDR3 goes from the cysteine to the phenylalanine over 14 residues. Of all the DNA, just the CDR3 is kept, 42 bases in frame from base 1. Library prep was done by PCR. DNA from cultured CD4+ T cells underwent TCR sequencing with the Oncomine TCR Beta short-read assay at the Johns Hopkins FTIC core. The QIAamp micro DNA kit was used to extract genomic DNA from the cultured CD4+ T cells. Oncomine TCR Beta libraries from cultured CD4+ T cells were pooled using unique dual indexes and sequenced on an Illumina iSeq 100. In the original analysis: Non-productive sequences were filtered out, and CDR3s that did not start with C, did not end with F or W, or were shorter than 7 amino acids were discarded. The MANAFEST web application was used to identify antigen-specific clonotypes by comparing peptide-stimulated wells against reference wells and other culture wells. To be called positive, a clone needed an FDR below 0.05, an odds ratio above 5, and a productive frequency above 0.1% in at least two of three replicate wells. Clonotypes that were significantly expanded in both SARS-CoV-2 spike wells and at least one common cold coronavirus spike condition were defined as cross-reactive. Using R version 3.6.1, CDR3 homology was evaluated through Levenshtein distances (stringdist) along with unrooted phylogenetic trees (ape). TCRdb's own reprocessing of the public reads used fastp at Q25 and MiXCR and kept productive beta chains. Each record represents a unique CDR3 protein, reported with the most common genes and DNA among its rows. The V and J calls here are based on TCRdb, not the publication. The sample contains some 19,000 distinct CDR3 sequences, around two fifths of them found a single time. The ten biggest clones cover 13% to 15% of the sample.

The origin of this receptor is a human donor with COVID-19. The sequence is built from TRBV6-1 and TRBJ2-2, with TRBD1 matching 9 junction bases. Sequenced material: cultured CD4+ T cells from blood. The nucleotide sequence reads TGTGCGACCATCCTGACAGGGGGCACCGGGGAGCTGTTTTTT. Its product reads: CATILTGGTGELFF.